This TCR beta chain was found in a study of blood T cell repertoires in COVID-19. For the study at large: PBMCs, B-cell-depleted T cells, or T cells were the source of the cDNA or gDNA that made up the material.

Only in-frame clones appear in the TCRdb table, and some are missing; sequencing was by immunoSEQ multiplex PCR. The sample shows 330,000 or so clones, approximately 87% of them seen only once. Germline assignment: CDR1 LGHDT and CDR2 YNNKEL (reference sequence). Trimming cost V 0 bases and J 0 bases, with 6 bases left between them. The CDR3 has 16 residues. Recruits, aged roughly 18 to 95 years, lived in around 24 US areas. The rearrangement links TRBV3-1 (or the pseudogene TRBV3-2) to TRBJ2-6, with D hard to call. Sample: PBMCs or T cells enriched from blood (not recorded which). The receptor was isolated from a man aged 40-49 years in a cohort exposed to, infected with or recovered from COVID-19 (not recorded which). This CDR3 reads CASSQDRYSGANVLTF. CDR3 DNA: TGTGCCAGCAGCCAAGATCGTTACTCTGGGGCCAACGTCCTGACTTTC.